This entry describes one TCR beta chain. The antigen remains undetermined. In germline, CDR1 is SGHVS, CDR2 FQNEAQ. CDR3 length: 18 amino acids. The ends lost 5 bases at V and 0 bases at J; junction bases unmatched: 13. Clones were sequenced by immunoSEQ multiplex PCR, and TCRdb holds only the in-frame ones, with some missing. The sample records 2 million to 2.5 million clones, approximately 93% being singletons. This record comes from a study of shared clonotypes between healthy human individuals. Findings and caveats of the study: Clonotypes shared by all four donors outscored non-shared clonotypes in generation probability.

The specimen was naive CD4+ T cells from PBMCs. Subset noted: CD45RA+ positively selected. This receptor was taken from a man between 18 and 35 years old in good health. Some clones in this sample may be carry-over from other donors' samples. V gene TRBV7-8 combines with J gene TRBJ1-5; 7 bases fit TRBD1. The CDR3 coding sequence is TGTGCCAGCAGCCCTAGCAAGGGACAGTACTATAGCAATCAGCCCCAGCATTTT. The encoded protein is CASSPSKGQYYSNQPQHF. Using reference TRBV7-8 and TRBJ1-5 for the parts outside the CDR3, the full variable domain is GAGVSQSPRYKVAKRGQDVALRCDPISGHVSLFWYQQALGQGPEFLTYFQNEAQLDKSGLPSDRFFAERPEGSVSTLKIQRTQQEDSAVYLCASSPSKGQYYSNQPQHFGDGTRLSIL.